These 23 T cell receptor beta chains were all obtained from the same sample, sequenced in a study of OX40 agonist ivuxolimab in advanced cancers. Assay used: immunoSEQ multiplex PCR; TCRdb lists only in-frame clones, some missing. The sample records around 70,000 clones, roughly 80% being singletons. Material: CD4+ or CD8+ T cells sorted from blood, obtained in a trial of the OX40 agonist ivuxolimab. The receptors stem from an adult with an advanced solid tumor such as melanoma, head and neck, liver or kidney cancer.

This sequence joins TRBV6-5 and TRBJ2-3; 13 bases are shared with TRBD2. The CDR3 sequence is 14 residues long. Germline values: CDR1 MNHEY, CDR2 SVGAGI. The ends lost 5 bases at V and 6 bases at J; junction bases unmatched: 2. The CDR3 loop reads CASSTSGGADTQYF. For the CDR3, the DNA is TGTGCCAGCAGTACTAGCGGGGGGGCGGATACGCAGTATTTT.

The genes are TRBV6-6 and TRBJ2-2, with D possibly matching TRBD2 (5 bases). The CDR3 has 11 amino acids. V was clipped by 7 bases and J by 6 bases, with 6 bases between them. In germline, CDR1 is MNHNY, CDR2 SVGAGI (reference sequence). CDR3 protein: CASMRAGELFF. DNA of the CDR3: TGTGCCAGCATGAGGGCCGGGGAGCTGTTTTTT.

The CDR3 region has the DNA TGTGCCAGCTCCATCGGGACTAGCGGGAGTGGTTTGGATGAGCAGTTCTTC. This encodes CASSIGTSGSGLDEQFF. The rearrangement links TRBV18 to TRBJ2-1; 14 positions agree with TRBD2. Germline values: CDR1 KGHSH, CDR2 LQKENI. The CDR3 is made up of 17 amino acids. The V segment lost 6 bases and the J segment 8 bases; nucleotides outside the gene matches: 12.

The J gene is TRBJ2-2, the V gene TRBV6-5; D is undetermined. The CDR3 runs to 13 residues. Germline loops: CDR1 MNHEY, CDR2 SVGAGI. The V end was cut by 6 bases, the J end by 3 bases, with 8 bases between. In nucleotides, the CDR3 is TGTGCCAGCAGACGGGCCCACACCGGGGAGCTGTTTTTT. Its translation: CASRRAHTGELFF.

This clone was found once. The chain uses TRBV5-1 and TRBJ2-1; D is possibly TRBD1 (6 bases). V was pared by 0 bases and J by 5 bases, with 6 bases between. This CDR3 has 13 residues. Germline V lookup: CDR1 SGHRS, CDR2 YFSETQ. CDR3 sequence: CASSLGTDNEQFF. As DNA, the CDR3 is TGCGCCAGCAGCTTGGGGACAGACAATGAGCAGTTCTTC.

The sample holds one count of this clone. The rearrangement links TRBV4-1 to TRBJ1-5, with D possibly TRBD1 on 5 matching bases. The germline gives CDR1 MGHRA, CDR2 YSYEKL. V lost 0 bases and J lost 7, with 13 bases in between. The CDR3 is 15 residues long. This CDR3 reads CASSQEPQVAQPQHF. For the CDR3, the DNA is TGCGCCAGCAGCCAAGAGCCACAGGTTGCGCAGCCCCAGCATTTT.

This clone occurred a few times. The CDR3 region has the DNA TGTGCCAGCAGCTTAGGAGTTTTCAATGAGCAGTTCTTC. This gives the protein CASSLGVFNEQFF. The rearrangement joins TRBV7-2 to TRBJ2-1; D not resolved. The CDR3 is made up of 13 amino acids. V was trimmed by 1 base and J by 6 bases, leaving 7 bases between them. Germline V gives CDR1 SGHTA, CDR2 FQGNSA. Based on the CDR3 plus reference TRBV7-2 and TRBJ2-1, the full variable domain is GAGVSQSPSNKVTEKGKDVELRCDPISGHTALYWYRQSLGQGLEFLIYFQGNSAPDKSGLPSDRFSAERTGGSVSTLTIQRTQQEDSAVYLCASSLGVFNEQFFGPGTRLTVL.

This clone was detected only once. The chain is built from TRBV6-6 and TRBJ2-7; TRBD1 might be the D (5 bases). The germline V and J ends were trimmed by 6 bases and 5 bases, with 17 bases remaining between them. Germline CDR1 is MNHNY and CDR2 is SVGAGI (reference sequence). CDR3 length: 14 amino acids. CDR3: CASSLSKGSHEQYF. The CDR3 DNA follows: TGTGCCAGCAGCCTCAGCAAGGGGTCTCACGAGCAGTACTTC.

The genes are TRBV5-4 and TRBJ2-1; the D gene could be TRBD1 or TRBD2 (6 bases each). The germline V gene encodes CDR1 SGHNT and CDR2 YYREEE (reference sequence). V lost 6 bases and J 9 bases, leaving 22 bases between the germline ends. This CDR3 spans 15 amino acids. In DNA, the CDR3 is TGTGCCAGCACCCTAACCCAGGGGACTCTCGGTGAGCAGTTCTTC. Translated, it gives CASTLTQGTLGEQFF.

The rearrangement links TRBV19 to TRBJ2-4; no firm D call. Germline assignment: CDR1 LNHDA and CDR2 SQIVND (reference sequence). V lost 5 bases and J 0 bases, leaving 14 bases between the germline ends. There are 16 residues in the CDR3. This chain's CDR3 is CASSQGRTLAKNIQYF. The CDR3 DNA sequence: TGTGCCAGTAGTCAAGGACGGACCCTAGCCAAAAACATTCAGTACTTC.

This CDR3 is CASSSSRGTGELFF. As DNA, the CDR3 is TGTGCCAGCAGTTCATCCAGGGGCACCGGGGAGCTGTTTTTT. This chain uses TRBV27 with TRBJ2-2; maybe TRBD1 (6 bases). Germline V gene data show CDR1 as MNHEY and CDR2 as SMNVEV (reference sequence). V was trimmed by 4 bases and J by 4 bases, leaving 10 bases between them. This CDR3 contains 14 residues.

The genes are TRBV12-5 and TRBJ1-5; perhaps TRBD1 as D (5 bases). V was trimmed by 6 bases and J by 0 bases, leaving 9 bases between them. The length of the CDR3 is 14 residues. Germline-derived CDR1 and CDR2 are LGHNT and FRNRAP. The CDR3 protein is CASGLQGSNQPQHF. The CDR3 nucleotides read TGTGCTAGTGGCCTTCAGGGTAGCAATCAGCCCCAGCATTTT.

This CDR3 reads CASSLGWNPRAKNIQYF. The CDR3 nucleotides are TGTGCCAGCAGTTTAGGGTGGAACCCGAGGGCCAAAAACATTCAGTACTTC. This chain joins TRBV27 and TRBJ2-4; D ambiguous. V was pared by 2 bases and J by 1 base, with 15 bases between. The germline gives CDR1 MNHEY, CDR2 SMNVEV (reference sequence). The CDR3 covers 17 residues.

CDR3 coding DNA: TGTGCCAGCAGTGAAGGCCAGAACACTGAAGCTTTCTTT. This gives the protein CASSEGQNTEAFF. The J gene is TRBJ1-1, the V gene TRBV6-1; D ambiguous. V lost 1 base and J lost 1, with 4 bases in between. Germline lookup yields CDR1 MNHNS and CDR2 SASEGT. This CDR3 is built from 13 residues.

The chain is built from TRBV28 and TRBJ1-2; the D gene is possibly TRBD1 (5 bases). Per the germline V gene, CDR1 is MDHEN and CDR2 is SYDVKM. With 5 bases removed from V and 8 bases from J, the gap between germline ends came to 15 bases. This CDR3 is built from 13 residues. The CDR3 region is CASSPLWEGGYTF. The CDR3, as DNA: TGTGCCAGCAGTCCCCTCTGGGAGGGGGGCTACACCTTC.

The chain recombines TRBV15 with TRBJ2-1; D gene ambiguous. The CDR3 length is 14 residues. Germline CDR1 and CDR2: LNHNV and YYDKDF (reference sequence). V gave up 1 base and J gave up 2 bases, with 6 bases separating them. DNA of the CDR3: TGTGCCACCAGCAGAGGTCTACCCTACAATGAGCAGTTCTTC. It translates to CATSRGLPYNEQFF.

This clone was detected once. CDR3 sequence: CASSQGTGGVGVTNSPLHF. CDR3 nucleotides: TGTGCCAGCAGCCAGGGGACAGGGGGCGTAGGGGTGACAAATTCACCCCTCCACTTT. The chain couples TRBV28 to TRBJ1-6; 12 bases agree with TRBD1. Trimming cost V 6 bases and J 7 bases; bases outside gene matches: 16. The CDR3 consists of 19 residues. Germline CDR1 and CDR2: MDHEN and SYDVKM.

The chain links TRBV13 to TRBJ1-2; 7 bases agree with TRBD1. The length of the CDR3 is 14 residues. The ends lost 3 bases at V and 4 bases at J; junction bases unmatched: 5. CDR1 is PRHDT, CDR2 FYEKMQ, per germline (reference sequence). CDR3: CASSFPGGGYGYTF. The CDR3 coding sequence is TGTGCCAGCAGCTTCCCAGGGGGAGGCTATGGCTACACCTTC. Full variable domain (remainder filled in from reference TRBV13 and TRBJ1-2): AAGVIQSPRHLIKEKRETATLKCYPIPRHDTVYWYQQGPGQDPQFLISFYEKMQSDKGSIPDRFSAQQFSDYHSELNMSSLELGDSALYFCASSFPGGGYGYTFGSGTRLTVV.

The chain recombines TRBV5-1 with TRBJ2-3, with 7 nucleotides matching TRBD2. The V gene's germline CDR1 is SGHRS and CDR2 YFSETQ. V dropped 5 bases and J dropped 1; count of bases not matched to a gene: 4. The CDR3 is 14 residues long. The CDR3 here is CASRRESGTDTQYF. CDR3 DNA: TGCGCCAGCAGGCGGGAGAGCGGCACAGATACGCAGTATTTT. Full variable domain (remainder filled in from reference TRBV5-1 and TRBJ2-3): KAGVTQTPRYLIKTRGQQVTLSCSPISGHRSVSWYQQTPGQGLQFLFEYFSETQRNKGNFPGRFSGRQFSNSRSEMNVSTLELGDSALYLCASRRESGTDTQYFGPGTRLTVL.

The chain links TRBV7-2 to TRBJ2-1; the match to TRBD2 covers 8 bases. J gave up 4 bases and V 0 bases, and 2 bases lay outside the gene matches. This CDR3 is 15 amino acids long. Looked up from germline, CDR1 is SGHTA and CDR2 is FQGNSA. The CDR3 loop is CASSLAAGGYNEQFF. CDR3 DNA sequence: TGTGCCAGCAGCTTAGCTGCGGGGGGATACAATGAGCAGTTCTTC.

V and J are TRBV19 and TRBJ1-5; possible D gene TRBD1, 5 bases. V lost 3 bases to trimming and J lost 4 bases, with 10 bases between them. Germline V gene lookup returns CDR1 LNHDA and CDR2 SQIVND (reference sequence). The CDR3 is made up of 14 amino acids. CDR3 in DNA: TGTGCCAGTAGTATCAGGGACGGAAATCAGCCCCAGCATTTT. Residues: CASSIRDGNQPQHF.

The DNA of the CDR3 is TGTGCCAGCAGCTTAGCTCGTGCGAGGGGCGAGCAGTACTTC. It translates to CASSLARARGEQYF. The chain employs TRBV5-4 and TRBJ2-7, with D perhaps being TRBD1 or TRBD2 (5 bases each). Trimming removed 2 bases from V and 6 bases from J, with 15 bases in between. CDR3 length: 14 amino acids. Germline V gene data show CDR1 as SGHNT and CDR2 as YYREEE (reference sequence).

The chain is built from TRBV4-3 and TRBJ2-3; no reliable D call. CDR1 and CDR2 from the germline V gene are LGHNA and YSLEER. The CDR3 consists of 14 residues. Trimming cost V 4 bases and J 1 base, with 9 bases left between them. The DNA of the CDR3 is TGCGCCAGCAGCCGGTTAGTTGGCACAGATACGCAGTATTTT. This encodes CASSRLVGTDTQYF.